Each of the 14 T cell receptor beta chains below was sequenced from the same sample in a study of Ad26.COV2.S vaccination and SARS-CoV-2 variants. Treatment denoted: some 20 received Ad26.COV2.S at low or high dose, single or two shots; 5 received placebo; per-sample allocation not given. Day 63 after the first vaccine or placebo injection was the time point for sampling. Assay used: immunoSEQ multiplex PCR; TCRdb lists only in-frame clones, some missing. Among about 370,000 clones, about 89% were seen once, and the ten largest hold over 1.5%. The sequenced sample was peripheral blood, obtained in a trial of Ad26.COV2.S vaccine versus placebo. The source of these receptors is a person aged 18-65 years who received the Ad26.COV2.S COVID-19 vaccine or a placebo.

The rearrangement joins TRBV27 to TRBJ2-6; weak D call: TRBD1 (6 bases). Trimming took off 2 bases at V and 4 bases at J, with 12 bases between the two ends. CDR3 length: 16 amino acids. CDR1 is MNHEY, CDR2 SMNVEV, per germline (reference sequence). CDR3 in amino acids: CASSLLGAEGANVLTF. DNA of the CDR3: TGTGCCAGCAGTTTACTGGGGGCCGAGGGGGCCAACGTCCTGACTTTC. Full variable domain (missing parts from reference TRBV27 and TRBJ2-6): EAQVTQNPRYLITVTGKKLTVTCSQNMNHEYMSWYRQDPGLGLRQIYYSMNVEVTDKGDVPEGYKVSRKEKRNFPLILESPSPNQTSLYFCASSLLGAEGANVLTFGAGSRLTVL.

This chain uses TRBV5-1 with TRBJ2-7; D gene ambiguous. V was trimmed by 1 base and J by 8 bases, leaving 13 bases between them. Germline V CDR1 and CDR2: SGHRS, YFSETQ. The CDR3 covers 13 residues. CDR3 in amino acids: CASSLPPVAQQYF. CDR3 nucleotides: TGCGCCAGCAGCTTGCCGCCTGTGGCTCAGCAGTACTTC.

This clone was observed a handful of times. The J gene is TRBJ1-2, the V gene TRBV18; a weak D match, TRBD1 (5 bases). The CDR3 length is 14 residues. Germline CDR1 KGHSH, CDR2 LQKENI. Trimming took off 4 bases at V and 4 bases at J, with 13 bases between the two ends. CDR3 protein: CASSRDLAIYGYTF. The CDR3 coding sequence is TGTGCCAGCTCACGGGACCTAGCAATCTATGGCTACACCTTC.

The rearrangement links TRBV4-1 to TRBJ2-2; D is unresolved. The ends were cut back, 0 bases at V and 5 bases at J, with 13 bases in the middle. The CDR3 totals 16 residues. Germline CDR1 MGHRA, CDR2 YSYEKL. The CDR3 loop reads CASSQDEQTTTGELFF. The CDR3 DNA sequence: TGCGCCAGCAGCCAAGACGAACAGACAACTACCGGGGAGCTGTTTTTT.

The rearrangement joins TRBV5-6 to TRBJ2-7; D is unclear. The CDR3 length is 13 residues. Trimming pared 0 bases from V and 1 base from J, leaving 5 bases between. Germline CDR1 reads SGHDT; CDR2 reads YYEEEE. CDR3 loop: CASSLGESYEQYF. Here the CDR3 DNA reads TGTGCCAGCAGCTTGGGTGAGTCCTACGAGCAGTACTTC.

This chain uses TRBV7-8 with TRBJ2-7; 9 bases align to TRBD2. This CDR3 contains 16 residues. V trimming: 2 bases; J trimming: 6 bases; junction bases outside the gene matches: 11. CDR1 is SGHVS, CDR2 FQNEAQ, per germline. CDR3 sequence reads: CASSLTLASGGSEQYF. The CDR3 DNA sequence: TGTGCCAGCAGCTTAACGCTCGCCAGCGGGGGGTCCGAGCAGTACTTC.

This clone was picked up a small number of times. The V call is TRBV27, the J call TRBJ2-7, with TRBD2 matching over 13 bases. Germline V gene sequence: CDR1 MNHEY, CDR2 SMNVEV (reference sequence). This CDR3 region has 16 residues. Trimming cost V 5 bases and J 1 base; bases outside gene matches: 5. The CDR3 coding sequence is TGTGCCAGCAGTCGTCTGACTAGCGGGAGGTCCTACGAGCAGTACTTC. Translation: CASSRLTSGRSYEQYF.

The genes are TRBV3-1 (or the pseudogene TRBV3-2) and TRBJ1-4, with D hard to call. Germline assignment: CDR1 LGHDT and CDR2 YNNKEL (reference sequence). The CDR3 runs 13 residues. V lost 4 bases to trimming and J lost 7 bases, with 10 bases between them. DNA for the CDR3: TGTGCCAGCAGCCCCATCGACCGTGAAAAACTGTTTTTT. Its protein product is CASSPIDREKLFF.

The table lists this clone with a few counts. This chain connects TRBV19 to TRBJ2-2; TRBD1 aligns across 11 bases. Germline V CDR1 and CDR2: LNHDA, SQIVND (reference sequence). The CDR3 consists of 14 residues. Trimming cost V 6 bases and J 5 bases; bases outside gene matches: 2. CDR3 DNA sequence: TGTGCCAGTAGGGACAGGGGGCTAACCGGGGAGCTGTTTTTT. Translated: CASRDRGLTGELFF.

The chain has TRBV28 and TRBJ1-4, with 8 bases fitting TRBD1. Germline-derived CDR1 and CDR2 are MDHEN and SYDVKM. The CDR3 contains 17 residues. V gave up 3 bases and J gave up 7 bases; unmatched junction bases: 13. CDR3 sequence (DNA): TGTGCCAGCAGTTTGGCCGACAGGGGCACCATCATTGAAAAACTGTTTTTT. This translates into CASSLADRGTIIEKLFF.

The rearrangement uses TRBV19 and TRBJ2-4; maybe TRBD1 (6 bases). Trimming shortened V by 6 bases and J by 2 bases, and 14 bases separated the two germline ends. The germline CDR1 and CDR2 sequences are LNHDA and SQIVND (reference sequence). This CDR3 contains 15 residues. For the CDR3, the DNA is TGTGCCAGTAGCCAAACAGGGCTGACCAAAAACATTCAGTACTTC. As protein: CASSQTGLTKNIQYF.

In DNA, the CDR3 is TGTGCCAGCAGTTTTACAAGAAGGAATCAGCCCCAGCATTTT. As protein: CASSFTRRNQPQHF. The rearrangement uses TRBV28 and TRBJ1-5; D unclear. Trimming removed 3 bases from V and 4 bases from J, with 10 bases in between. CDR1 and CDR2 (germline): MDHEN, SYDVKM. This CDR3 has 14 residues.

The rearrangement joins TRBV6-2 or TRBV6-3 to TRBJ2-1, with D possibly being TRBD2 (5 bases). The V end was cut by 2 bases, the J end by 6 bases, with 11 bases between. CDR1 and CDR2 (germline): MNHEY, SVGEGT. The CDR3 runs 14 residues. The CDR3 DNA reads as TGTGCCAGCAGTTACGGGCTAGCACCCAATGAGCAGTTCTTC. This translates into CASSYGLAPNEQFF.

This rearrangement joins TRBV6-5 to TRBJ1-1, with 9 bases that match TRBD1. The CDR3 sequence is 14 residues long. The V and J ends lost 4 bases and 5 bases, in that order; junction bases with no gene match: 5. Germline values: CDR1 MNHEY, CDR2 SVGAGI. CDR3 sequence reads: CASSWDREGTEAFF. CDR3 DNA sequence: TGTGCCAGCAGTTGGGACAGGGAGGGAACTGAAGCTTTCTTT.